This T cell receptor (beta chain) comes out of a study of Ad26.COV2.S vaccination and SARS-CoV-2 variants (dated by TCRdb to about 2021). About the study as a whole: The specificity and breadth of SARS-CoV-2-reactive T cell receptors after Ad26.COV2.S vaccination were assessed by TCRbeta repertoire sequencing. A total of 32 samples were included in the TCR-sequenced set, comprising around 19 Ad26.COV2.S vaccine recipients, 5 placebo recipients and 8 SARS-CoV-2 convalescent individuals.

V ends up 0 bases short and J 4 bases short, with an unmatched junction base count of 9. Via the germline V gene, CDR1 is SGHRS and CDR2 YFSETQ. Including the terminal cysteine and phenylalanine, the CDR3 comprises 17 residues. The sequence is cut down to CDR3 DNA, 51 bases in frame from base 1. What the time point label conveys for this sample: individuals recovered from natural SARS-CoV-2 infection. The immunoSEQ Assay was the method used to sequence TCRbeta CDR3 regions. After extraction, genomic DNA underwent amplification by bias-controlled multiplex PCR, followed by high-throughput sequencing. The study's own analysis went as follows. To quantify the absolute abundance of every unique TCRbeta CDR3 region, sequences were collapsed and filtered. T cell fraction was estimated by normalizing TCRbeta template counts to usable DNA, which was measured by amplifying reference genes present in all nucleated cells. Repertoire TCRs were annotated as SARS-CoV-2-specific by exact matching of V gene, CDR3 amino acid sequence and J gene to a known reactive TCR set. MIRA supplied the reference SARS-CoV-2 TCR set, which was filtered for enrichment in COVID-19-positive ImmuneCODE repertoires so that public or cross-reactive TCRs were removed. Using the MIRA antigens, annotated TCRs were further analysed by specific ORF or by position within an ORF. Breadth was defined as the number of annotated unique rearrangements divided by the total number of unique productive rearrangements, and depth was defined as the summed frequency of the annotated unique rearrangements. TCR breadth was compared between groups using two-sided Wilcoxon rank-sum tests. This immuneACCESS table, as held by TCRdb, lists in-frame sequences with V and J called but not all clones. Of the missing ones, under half trace to an unresolved V gene in checked studies; the others have no known cause. V and J calls and clone size are as listed in that table; D and trimming were resolved from the DNA. This sample gives more than 120,000 clones in total; about nine tenths of them show up just once. Approximately 5.1% of the sample rests with the top ten.

General conclusions and limits of the study: Compared with placebo recipients, Ad26.COV2.S recipients showed higher spike-specific TCR breadth (P = 0.0014). The authors noted that the TCR breadth and depth analyses may have underestimated total T cell responses. Non-spike TCR breadth was comparable between vaccine and placebo recipients, consistent with the vaccine containing only spike. After vaccination, substantial breadth of spike-specific CD8+ and CD4+ T cell responses was reported.

On this clone itself: No cognate antigen has been identified for it. Base-call qualities are not available, and no considerably larger clone is one nucleotide away.

The sequence was obtained from a human donor who had recovered from COVID-19. Recombination connected TRBV5-1 to TRBJ1-4; the junction holds 7 bases that match TRBD1. The sequences come from peripheral blood, collected after recovery from COVID-19. The base sequence is TGCGCCAGCAGCTTGGGGTCTTTGGCAGGGGGTAATGAAAAACTGTTTTTT. Its protein product is CASSLGSLAGGNEKLFF.